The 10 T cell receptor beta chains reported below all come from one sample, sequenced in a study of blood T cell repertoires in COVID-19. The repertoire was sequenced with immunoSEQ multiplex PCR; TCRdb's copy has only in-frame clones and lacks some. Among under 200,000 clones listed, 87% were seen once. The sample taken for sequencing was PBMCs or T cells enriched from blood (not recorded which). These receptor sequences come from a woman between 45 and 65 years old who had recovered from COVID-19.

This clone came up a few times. The DNA of the CDR3 is TGTGCCAGCAAGGGCCTAGCGGGAGTGAACATTCAGTACTTC. Protein sequence: CASKGLAGVNIQYF. The genes are TRBV2 and TRBJ2-4; TRBD2 aligns across 10 bases. V was pared by 7 bases and J by 7 bases, with 7 bases of the junction left unmatched. Germline V gene sequence: CDR1 SNHLY, CDR2 FYNNEI. The CDR3 has 14 amino acids.

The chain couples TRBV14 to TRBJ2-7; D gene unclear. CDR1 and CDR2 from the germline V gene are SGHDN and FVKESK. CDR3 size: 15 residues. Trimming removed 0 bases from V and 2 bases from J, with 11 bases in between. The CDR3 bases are TGTGCCAGCAGCCAAGACCAACTACCTACCTACGAGCAGTACTTC. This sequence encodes CASSQDQLPTYEQYF.

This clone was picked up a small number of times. The CDR3: CASSAGDTQYF. The CDR3 coding sequence is TGTGCCAGCAGTGCGGGAGATACGCAGTATTTT. The rearrangement links TRBV2 to TRBJ2-3; D is unclear. This CDR3 contains 11 residues. V lost 4 bases to trimming and J lost 5 bases, with 4 bases between them. Germline-derived CDR1 and CDR2 are SNHLY and FYNNEI. Full variable domain (outside the CDR3, taken from reference TRBV2 and TRBJ2-3): EPEVTQTPSHQVTQMGQEVILRCVPISNHLYFYWYRQILGQKVEFLVSFYNNEISEKSEIFDDQFSVERPDGSNFTLKIRSTKLEDSAMYFCASSAGDTQYFGPGTRLTVL.

The CDR3 protein is CASSLGSGDTQYF. CDR3 DNA: TGCGCCAGCAGCTTGGGATCGGGAGATACGCAGTATTTT. V is TRBV5-1 and J is TRBJ2-3; D ambiguous. Germline V gene data show CDR1 as SGHRS and CDR2 as YFSETQ. The ends were cut back, 0 bases at V and 5 bases at J, with 7 bases in the middle. The CDR3 contains 13 residues.

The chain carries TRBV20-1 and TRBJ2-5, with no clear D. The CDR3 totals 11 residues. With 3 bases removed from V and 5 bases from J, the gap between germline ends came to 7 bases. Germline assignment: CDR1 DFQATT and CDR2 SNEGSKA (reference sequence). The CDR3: CSASFRETQYF. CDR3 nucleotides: TGCAGTGCTAGTTTTCGGGAGACCCAGTACTTC.

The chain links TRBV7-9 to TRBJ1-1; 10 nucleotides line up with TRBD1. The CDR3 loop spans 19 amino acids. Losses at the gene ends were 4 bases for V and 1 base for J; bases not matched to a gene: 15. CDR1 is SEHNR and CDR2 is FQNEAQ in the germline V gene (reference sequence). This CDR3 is CASSSRDRGLATRNTEAFF. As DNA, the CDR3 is TGTGCCAGCAGCTCCCGGGACAGGGGTCTAGCAACGAGGAACACTGAAGCTTTCTTT.

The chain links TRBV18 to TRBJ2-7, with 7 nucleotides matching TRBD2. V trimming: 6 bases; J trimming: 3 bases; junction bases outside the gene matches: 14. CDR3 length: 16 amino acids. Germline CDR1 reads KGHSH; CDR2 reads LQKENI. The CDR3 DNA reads TGTGCCAGCTCCGGGGGGTCTAGCCCCCTCCTCTACGAGCAGTACTTC. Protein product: CASSGGSSPLLYEQYF.

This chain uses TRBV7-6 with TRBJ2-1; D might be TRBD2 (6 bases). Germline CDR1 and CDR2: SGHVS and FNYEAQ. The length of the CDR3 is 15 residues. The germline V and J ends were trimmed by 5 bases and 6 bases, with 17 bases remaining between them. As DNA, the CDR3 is TGTGCCAGCAGCCCGATCCGACTAGAAGGCAATGAGCAGTTCTTC. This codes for CASSPIRLEGNEQFF.

The CDR3 DNA is TGTGCCAGCAGTGTGCCCAGGACAGGGAGGGATCAGCCCCAGCATTTT. Translating gives CASSVPRTGRDQPQHF. The V and J genes are TRBV6-1 and TRBJ1-5; TRBD1 matches 8 bases. Germline values: CDR1 MNHNS, CDR2 SASEGT. Losses at the gene ends were 4 bases for V and 5 bases for J; bases not matched to a gene: 10. The CDR3 contains 16 residues.

The CDR3 DNA reads TGTGCCACCAGCAGAAGGACCAGGGTGAACACTGAAGCTTTCTTT. Translation: CATSRRTRVNTEAFF. The rearrangement joins TRBV15 to TRBJ1-1, with D maybe TRBD1 (5 bases). V was pared by 2 bases and J by 0 bases, with 10 bases between. Germline V lookup: CDR1 LNHNV, CDR2 YYDKDF (reference sequence). The CDR3 consists of 15 residues.